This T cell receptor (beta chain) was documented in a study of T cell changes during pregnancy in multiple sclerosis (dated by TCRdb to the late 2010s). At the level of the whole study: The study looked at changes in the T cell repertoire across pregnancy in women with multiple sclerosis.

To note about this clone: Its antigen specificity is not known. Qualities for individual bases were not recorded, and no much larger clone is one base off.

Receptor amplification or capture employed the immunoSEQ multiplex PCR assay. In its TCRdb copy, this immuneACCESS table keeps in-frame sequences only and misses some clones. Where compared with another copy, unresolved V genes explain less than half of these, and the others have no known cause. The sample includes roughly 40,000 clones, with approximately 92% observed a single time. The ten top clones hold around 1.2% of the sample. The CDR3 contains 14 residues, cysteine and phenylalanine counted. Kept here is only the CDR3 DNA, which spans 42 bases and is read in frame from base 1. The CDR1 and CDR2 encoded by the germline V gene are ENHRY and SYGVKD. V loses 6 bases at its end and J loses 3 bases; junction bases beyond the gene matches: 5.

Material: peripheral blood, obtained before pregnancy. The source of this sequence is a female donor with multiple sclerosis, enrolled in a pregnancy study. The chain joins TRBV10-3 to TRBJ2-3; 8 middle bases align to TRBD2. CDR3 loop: CAIRVTGGTDTQYF. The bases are TGTGCCATCAGGGTCACGGGGGGGACAGATACGCAGTATTTT.